Here is one T cell receptor beta chain with its context. Its antigen remains unidentified. The record has no base qualities; no much larger clone is one base away. The record originates from a study of Tregs in tolerant kidney transplant recipients (dated by TCRdb to about 2019). With respect to the entire study: Transplants used related donors with nonmyeloablative bone marrow transplantation; mixed chimerism was transient in the human trials. TCRbeta sequencing was used in the study to identify donor-specific regulatory T cells before combined kidney and bone marrow transplantation, and the identified cells were then tracked after transplant. The full study reports these points: Biological reproducibility was not directly addressed, though technical replication error appeared minimal. For some patients, the PCR primers changed as time went on, which meant samples from those patients could not be compared with one another at the nucleotide level. Because only a small number of patients were included, the study had limitations, and the results will need to be validated in larger populations as well as under other immunosuppression protocols. Donor-specific Treg expansion was found to exceed global Treg expansion in tolerant patients, suggesting antigen-driven rather than nonspecific expansion. The most biologically relevant and donor-specific TCRbeta repertoire appeared to be identified by expanding Tregs with activated donor B cells.

Genomic DNA was extracted from sorted cells with the QIAGEN DNeasy Blood and Tissue Kit for TCRbeta CDR3 sequencing. High-throughput TCRbeta CDR3 sequencing was carried out commercially through immunoSEQ, with PCR amplification with bias correction and internal controls included. The authors processed their data as follows. Unique productive TCRbeta sequences were defined by CDR3 nucleotide sequence where primers matched, and otherwise by CDR3 amino acid sequence together with Vbeta and Jbeta genes. Sorting error was corrected by removing sequences shared between sorted populations at a frequency ratio of 2:1 or less, and the remaining shared sequences were assigned to the higher population. Donor-reactive sequences were defined as at least 5-fold expanded in CFSE-low cells versus unstimulated cells, with frequency of at least 0.01% in CFSE-low cells. Repertoire divergence was quantified by Jensen-Shannon divergence calculated from the top 100 TCRbeta sequences ranked by frequency. For samples with multiple sequencing runs, sorting error was corrected separately for each run before the runs were pooled. Here the immuneACCESS table is served through TCRdb, limited to in-frame sequences with V and J called. Missing clones are a known gap in these copies; in checked studies unresolved V genes cover under half, and the rest lacks a known reason. V, J and clone size are those of that table, while D and trimming were read from the DNA. Here the sample has 95,000 to 120,000 clones; around 89% occur a single time. The ten biggest clones cover 0.34% of the sample.

V is trimmed back by 5 bases and J by 3 bases, and the junction contains 4 bases that no gene match accounts for. From its cysteine to its phenylalanine, the CDR3 spans 13 amino acids. Of all the DNA, just the CDR3 is kept, 39 bases in frame from base 1. Via the germline V gene (reference sequence), CDR1 is SEHNR and CDR2 FQNEAQ. The time point label, read with the paper, signifies: blood sample drawn before combined kidney and bone marrow transplant. Thawed PBMCs were FACS-sorted into unstimulated Tregs (CD4+CD25+CD127-), CD4+ non-Tregs (CD4+CD25-), CD4 cells and CD8 cells. Patients were several combined kidney and bone marrow transplant recipients from the ITN036ST trial, and only these trial subjects had samples available. Healthy control blood was processed to PBMCs by Ficoll density gradient and cryopreserved, and patient PBMCs were collected before and after transplant.

The specimen comprised CD4+ T cells from blood, sampled before the transplant. The source of this sequence is a human donor who received a combined kidney and bone marrow transplant. The sequence is built from TRBV7-9 and TRBJ2-7; a stretch of 7 junction bases matches TRBD2. The sequenced DNA: TGTGCCAGCAGCCCGGGACTATACTACGAGCAGTACTTC. This is translated as CASSPGLYYEQYF.